Presented here are 10 T cell receptor beta chains from one specimen sequenced in a study of blood T cell repertoires in COVID-19. Measured with immunoSEQ multiplex PCR; TCRdb has only the in-frame clones, and not every one. The data contain under 200,000 clones, approximately 85% of them singletons. The sample consisted of peripheral blood. These receptors were taken from a man between 60 and 75 years old who had recovered from COVID-19.

The chain combines TRBV3-1 (or the pseudogene TRBV3-2) with TRBJ1-2; the D gene is possibly TRBD1 (6 bases). Germline lookup yields CDR1 LGHDT and CDR2 YNNKEL (reference sequence). This CDR3 comprises 13 residues. Trimming took 3 bases from V and 5 from J, leaving 10 bases between them. The CDR3, as DNA: TGTGCCAGCAGCCATTCTGACAGGTATGGCTACACCTTC. This codes for CASSHSDRYGYTF.

This chain joins TRBV5-1 and TRBJ2-5; a possible D gene is TRBD1 (5 bases). V lost 4 bases and J lost 3, with 19 bases in between. Germline V lookup: CDR1 SGHRS, CDR2 YFSETQ. The length of the CDR3 is 16 residues. The CDR3 sequence: CASSPVTRVWEETQYF. The DNA of the CDR3 is TGCGCCAGCAGCCCTGTCACCAGGGTCTGGGAAGAGACCCAGTACTTC. The full variable domain, its missing parts supplied by reference TRBV5-1 and TRBJ2-5, is KAGVTQTPRYLIKTRGQQVTLSCSPISGHRSVSWYQQTPGQGLQFLFEYFSETQRNKGNFPGRFSGRQFSNSRSEMNVSTLELGDSALYLCASSPVTRVWEETQYFGPGTRLLVL.

The V gene is TRBV19, the J gene TRBJ2-5, with 8 bases identical to TRBD2. This CDR3 has 17 residues. Germline CDR1 LNHDA, CDR2 SQIVND (reference sequence). Losses at the gene ends were 5 bases for V and 5 bases for J; bases not matched to a gene: 16. This CDR3 reads CASSLRPDTGGRETQYF. CDR3 nucleotide sequence: TGTGCCAGTAGTCTCCGACCTGATACGGGGGGGCGGGAGACCCAGTACTTC.

The chain is built from TRBV19 and TRBJ2-3; TRBD2 matches 8 bases. CDR1 and CDR2 (germline): LNHDA, SQIVND (reference sequence). Germline trimming cut 0 bases from V and 4 bases from J; bases unmatched to any gene: 15. The CDR3 is 19 amino acids. CDR3 protein: CASSIEGTSTLGGADTQYF. The CDR3 nucleotides are TGTGCCAGTAGTATAGAGGGGACTAGTACTCTTGGGGGCGCAGATACGCAGTATTTT.

This chain links TRBV6-5 with TRBJ1-2; D gene unclear. V was pared by 6 bases and J by 6 bases, with 14 bases between. Germline V gene lookup returns CDR1 MNHEY and CDR2 SVGAGI. The CDR3 length is 13 residues. The CDR3 here is CASRGSLRDGYTF. Written as DNA, the CDR3 is TGTGCCAGCAGGGGTTCCCTGCGGGATGGCTACACCTTC.

The chain links TRBV7-8 to TRBJ1-3; possibly TRBD1 for D (5 bases). V lost 5 bases, J lost 4 bases, and 18 bases lay in between. Germline V CDR1 and CDR2: SGHVS, FQNEAQ. The length of the CDR3 is 16 residues. The CDR3 bases are TGTGCCAGCAGCCAACCCCTGGGGGGGGAAGGAAACACCATATATTTT. It translates to CASSQPLGGEGNTIYF.

This chain connects TRBV7-2 to TRBJ2-7; 7 nucleotides align to TRBD2. Per germline, CDR1 SGHTA and CDR2 FQGNSA. Trimming cost V 4 bases and J 9 bases; bases outside gene matches: 12. CDR3 length: 14 residues. The CDR3 here is CASSSLAGGLGQYF. The CDR3, as DNA: TGTGCCAGCAGCTCTTTAGCGGGTGGGTTGGGGCAGTACTTC.

This clone was picked up one time. The rearrangement links TRBV18 to TRBJ2-7; 8 bases fit TRBD1. This CDR3 has 17 amino acids. The V and J ends lost 3 bases and 1 base, in that order; junction bases with no gene match: 11. Germline CDR1 and CDR2: KGHSH and LQKENI. The DNA for the CDR3 is TGTGCCAGCTCACCGACCCACCGGGACAGGTGGTCCTACGAGCAGTACTTC. It codes for CASSPTHRDRWSYEQYF. Combining the CDR3 with reference TRBV18 and TRBJ2-7 gives the whole variable domain NAGVMQNPRHLVRRRGQEARLRCSPMKGHSHVYWYRQLPEEGLKFMVYLQKENIIDESGMPKERFSAEFPKEGPSILRIQQVVRGDSAAYFCASSPTHRDRWSYEQYFGPGTRLTVT.

This sequence joins TRBV27 and TRBJ2-3; 7 bases are a match to TRBD2. The CDR3 is made up of 16 amino acids. In germline, CDR1 is MNHEY, CDR2 SMNVEV (reference sequence). V shed 3 bases and J 0 bases; nucleotides not matched to a gene: 6. In nucleotides, the CDR3 is TGTGCCAGCAGTTTGGAGCGGGGCTCCAGCACAGATACGCAGTATTTT. Its translation: CASSLERGSSTDTQYF.

The chain links TRBV15 to TRBJ2-7, with TRBD1 matching 8 bases. Germline V gives CDR1 LNHNV, CDR2 YYDKDF (reference sequence). The CDR3 has 14 residues. With 4 bases clipped from V and 4 bases from J, the junction kept 6 bases outside the gene matches. The CDR3 loop is CATSIRGQGYEQYF. The CDR3 coding sequence is TGTGCCACCAGCATCAGGGGGCAGGGTTACGAGCAGTACTTC.